One and the same sample provided the 13 T cell receptor beta chains below, sequenced in a study of Graves' ophthalmopathy and Graves' hyperthyroidism listed by TCRdb under 2018. The sequencer listed for this sample is Illumina HiSeq 2000. TCR beta CDR3 regions were amplified from RNA transcripts for repertoire sequencing. A first-round RT-PCR used HTBI primers with the Qiagen OneStep RT-PCR kit, followed by a second-round multiplex PCR, size selection and purification. TCRdb trimmed the raw reads at Q25, called clones with MiXCR and kept productive beta chains. Identical CDR3 proteins give one entry, which carries the most common genes and DNA. In this sample the table shows hundreds of thousands of distinct CDR3 sequences, under 50% of which occur a single time. The top ten hold over 2.5% of the sample. Specimen: peripheral blood. The receptors originated from an adult man with Graves' ophthalmopathy.

As for this clonotype: Just one base apart from a much larger clone, this may be a read error. The DNA for the CDR3 is TGTGCCAGCAGCAACGACAGAAACACTGAAGCTTTCTTT. This translates into CASSNDRNTEAFF. The rearrangement joins TRBV3-1 to TRBJ1-1, with D maybe TRBD1 (5 bases). CDR3 length equals 13 residues. The germline V gene has CDR1 LGHDT and CDR2 YNNKEL (reference sequence). Trimming cost V 5 bases and J 2 bases, with 9 bases left between them.

This clonotype appeared many times. This rearrangement joins TRBV19 to TRBJ2-7; 9 nucleotides match TRBD1. CDR1 is LNHDA and CDR2 is SQIVND in the germline V gene (reference sequence). The trim removed 8 bases at V and 7 bases at J, leaving 9 bases unmatched. The CDR3 contains 13 residues. CDR3 sequence: CASSDRGKEEQYF. Here the CDR3 DNA reads TGTGCCAGTTCGGACAGGGGAAAGGAGGAGCAGTACTTC. The full variable domain, its missing parts supplied by reference TRBV19 and TRBJ2-7, is DGGITQSPKYLFRKEGQNVTLSCEQNLNHDAMYWYRQDPGQGLRLIYYSQIVNDFQKGDIAEGYSVSREKKESFPLTVTSAQKNPTAFYLCASSDRGKEEQYFGPGTRLTVT.

V is TRBV5-1 and J is TRBJ2-5; TRBD1 agrees at 8 bases. This CDR3 comprises 15 residues. The V segment lost 1 base and the J segment 5 bases; nucleotides outside the gene matches: 7. The germline V gene encodes CDR1 SGHRS and CDR2 YFSETQ. The CDR3 is CASSLRDRGWETQYF. DNA for the CDR3: TGCGCCAGCAGCTTGAGAGACAGGGGATGGGAGACCCAGTACTTC.

Concerning this clonotype itself: Lacking the conserved final phenylalanine or tryptophan, this CDR3 likely reflects a read error. This rearrangement joins TRBV7-3 to TRBJ2-5, with 7 bases matching TRBD2. CDR3 length equals 15 residues. The germline CDR1 and CDR2 sequences are SGHTA and FQGTGA. The DNA of the CDR3 is TGTGCCAGCAGCTTGACAGCGGGGAGTCAAGAGGCCCAGTACTAC. This translates into CASSLTAGSQEAQYY.

In its sample, this clonotype was seen a few times. This chain joins TRBV12-3 or TRBV12-4 and TRBJ2-2, with 8 bases identical to TRBD1. V was pared by 6 bases and J by 5 bases, with 8 bases of the junction left unmatched. The CDR3 totals 15 residues. The CDR3 here is CASSQTDRDTGELFF. The CDR3 coding sequence is TGTGCCAGCAGCCAGACGGACAGGGATACCGGGGAGCTGTTTTTT.

About this clonotype: Its ends do not fully match the called genes, so a read error is possible. The V call is TRBV15, the J call TRBJ1-1, with 8 bases that match TRBD1. Germline CDR1 and CDR2: LNHNV and YYDKDF (reference sequence). This CDR3 region has 15 residues. This CDR3 reads CASSIRQDRDTEAFF. The CDR3 DNA follows: TGTGCCAGCAGCATACGACAGGACAGGGACACTGAAGCTTTCTTT. Full variable domain (rest looked up from reference TRBV15 and TRBJ1-1): DAMVIQNPRYQVTQFGKPVTLSCSQTLNHNVMYWYQQKSSQAPKLLFHYYDKDFNNEADTPDNFQSRRPNTSFCFLDIRSPGLGDTAMYLCASSIRQDRDTEAFFGQGTRLTVV.

A remark on this clonotype: The conserved closing phenylalanine or tryptophan is absent in this CDR3, likely reflecting a read error. No DNA is shown, since the ends of the CDR3 on it are uncertain; the CDR3 is the one TCRdb lists. The gene calls are TRBV4-3 and TRBJ2-6. The CDR3 numbers 8 amino acids, ends counted. CDR1 and CDR2 (germline): LGHNA, YSLEER. The CDR3: CASSEMPS.

The V call is TRBV10-3, the J call TRBJ2-7; 8 bases line up with TRBD1. Germline values: CDR1 ENHRY, CDR2 SYGVKD. V was clipped by 4 bases and J by 7 bases; unmatched bases: 6. The CDR3 length is 13 residues. DNA for the CDR3: TGTGCCATCAGTGGGACAGGGCAGCGTGAGCAGTACTTC. Translated: CAISGTGQREQYF.

In its sample, this clonotype was seen a few times. The genes are TRBV5-8 and TRBJ2-7; D gene ambiguous. The CDR3 contains 14 residues. The germline V and J ends were trimmed by 3 bases and 9 bases, with 19 bases remaining between them. Germline-derived CDR1 and CDR2 are SGHTS and YDEGEE. The CDR3 reads CASSYRANLGLQYF. CDR3 bases: TGTGCCAGCAGCTACCGGGCGAACCTGGGCTTGCAGTACTTC.

This clonotype was seen at least ten times. The rearrangement joins TRBV7-6 to TRBJ2-2, with unresolved D. This CDR3 contains 14 residues. Between the trimmed V and J ends, which lost 2 bases and 3 bases, there was a span of 7 bases. CDR1 is SGHVS and CDR2 is FNYEAQ in the germline V gene. CDR3 residues: CASSLKQHTGELFF. The CDR3 bases are TGTGCCAGCAGCTTAAAACAGCACACCGGGGAGCTGTTTTTT.

This clonotype came up many times. The rearrangement joins TRBV7-8 to TRBJ2-3; D gene ambiguous. CDR1 SGHVS and CDR2 FQNEAQ come from the germline V gene. Trimming took 3 bases from V and 4 from J, leaving 5 bases between them. The CDR3 spans 12 residues. As DNA, the CDR3 is TGTGCCAGCAGCTTGCCTGCAGATACGCAGTATTTT. This translates into CASSLPADTQYF.

This clonotype was observed many times. This rearrangement joins TRBV15 to TRBJ2-5; 8 nucleotides match TRBD2. The trim removed 1 base at V and 5 bases at J, leaving 9 bases unmatched. Germline loops: CDR1 LNHNV, CDR2 YYDKDF (reference sequence). The CDR3 loop spans 16 amino acids. The CDR3 nucleotides are TGTGCCACCAGCAGAGGTCGGGGGGGGGAGAAGGAGACCCAGTACTTC. This gives the protein CATSRGRGGEKETQYF.

This rearrangement joins TRBV25-1 to TRBJ1-5; a possible D gene is TRBD1 (5 bases). Deletions cut 11 bases from V and 3 bases from J, with 20 bases between. This CDR3 comprises 15 residues. CDR1 MGHDK and CDR2 SYGVNS come from the germline V gene. Here the CDR3 DNA reads TGTGCCTGGAGTCCCCAGGGCAGTATCAATCAGCCCCAGCATTTT. It translates to CAWSPQGSINQPQHF.